The 30 T cell receptor beta chains reported below all come from one sample, sequenced in a study of CD8 T cells in ankylosing spondylitis. MiXCR was run by TCRdb on the 5' RACE reads, yielding one entry per CDR3 protein. The data show roughly 240,000 distinct CDR3 sequences, more than 25% seen once. The sequencing input was blood, either unsorted or a sorted T cell fraction (not recorded which). All receptors come from a male donor with ankylosing spondylitis or in good health (not recorded which).

This clonotype was seen a few times. The chain carries TRBV12-3 or TRBV12-4 and TRBJ2-3, with D maybe TRBD2 (5 bases). CDR3 length equals 14 residues. Trimming cost V 3 bases and J 2 bases, with 9 bases left between them. Written as DNA, the CDR3 is TGTGCCAGCAGTTTCGGAGGTCCCACAGATACGCAGTATTTT. Translating gives CASSFGGPTDTQYF.

V gene TRBV12-3 or TRBV12-4 combines with J gene TRBJ1-6; D is ambiguous. The CDR3 runs 11 residues. Between the trimmed V and J ends, which lost 4 bases and 14 bases, there was a span of 9 bases. CDR3 residues: CASSSGSTLHF. Written as DNA, the CDR3 is TGTGCCAGCAGTTCGGGGTCCACCCTCCACTTT.

CDR3 amino acids: CASSYLQYGYTF. The CDR3 bases are TGTGCCAGCAGTTACTTACAGTACGGCTACACCTTC. The V and J genes are TRBV6-6 and TRBJ1-2; D gene uncertain. The CDR3 length is 12 residues. V lost 1 base, J lost 8 bases, and 8 bases lay in between. CDR1 and CDR2 from the germline V gene are MNHNY and SVGAGI (reference sequence).

This clonotype occurred a few times. V usage is TRBV5-5 and J usage is TRBJ1-5; D is ambiguous. The CDR3 totals 17 residues. The germline V and J ends were trimmed by 0 bases and 0 bases, with 13 bases remaining between them. CDR1 and CDR2 from the germline V gene are SGHKS and YYEKEE (reference sequence). The CDR3 region is CASSLAAGPTSNQPQHF. CDR3 DNA sequence: TGTGCCAGCAGCTTGGCGGCAGGCCCCACTAGCAATCAGCCCCAGCATTTT.

The chain recombines TRBV12-3 or TRBV12-4 with TRBJ2-3; 10 bases agree with TRBD2. Losses at the gene ends were 1 base for V and 4 bases for J; bases not matched to a gene: 2. The CDR3 spans 15 residues. CDR3 in DNA: TGTGCCAGCAGTTTAGGGACTAGCGGCGCAGATACGCAGTATTTT. It codes for CASSLGTSGADTQYF.

The V and J genes are TRBV29-1 and TRBJ2-5; a possible D gene is TRBD1 (6 bases). Germline CDR1 and CDR2: SQVTM and ANQGSEA. This CDR3 is 13 amino acids long. V lost 3 bases and J lost 1, with 9 bases in between. CDR3 DNA: TGCAGCGTTGACCCAGGGGCCCAAGAGACCCAGTACTTC. Translation: CSVDPGAQETQYF.

This clonotype was seen repeatedly, ten times or more. Compared with germline, one end of the junction differs, possibly owing to a read error. The chain links TRBV7-3 to TRBJ1-1; D gene unclear. Per the germline V gene, CDR1 is SGHTA and CDR2 is FQGTGA. CDR3 length: 13 amino acids. The CDR3 protein is CASSLTVNTEAFF. CDR3 sequence (DNA): TGTGCCAGCAGTTTAACAGTGAACACTGAAGCTTTCTTT.

The chain combines TRBV20-1 with TRBJ2-1; D ambiguous. V lost 1 base and J 0 bases, leaving 7 bases between the germline ends. This CDR3 has 14 amino acids. Germline V CDR1 and CDR2: DFQATT, SNEGSKA (reference sequence). Written as DNA, the CDR3 is TGCAGTGCTAGAGCTCCCAGCTCCTACAATGAGCAGTTCTTC. Encoded protein: CSARAPSSYNEQFF.

The rearrangement uses TRBV7-8 and TRBJ2-5; TRBD1 aligns across 9 bases. The CDR3 totals 16 residues. Looked up from germline, CDR1 is SGHVS and CDR2 is FQNEAQ. Unmatched junction bases numbered 7, after V lost 2 bases and J lost 3 bases. The DNA of the CDR3 is TGTGCCAGCAGCTTAAACACAGGGGGCGTAAAAGAGACCCAGTACTTC. Protein: CASSLNTGGVKETQYF.

The rearrangement uses TRBV12-3 or TRBV12-4 and TRBJ2-3, with D hard to call. The CDR3 loop spans 15 amino acids. V was cut by 1 base and J by 1 base, with 9 bases left in between. This CDR3 is CASSLEGDRTDTQYF. DNA of the CDR3: TGTGCCAGCAGTTTAGAAGGAGACCGCACAGATACGCAGTATTTT.

This clonotype was observed a few times. The rearrangement links TRBV20-1 to TRBJ2-5; no definite D call. CDR1 and CDR2 (germline): DFQATT, SNEGSKA (reference sequence). The CDR3 consists of 16 residues. V gave up 2 bases and J gave up 2 bases, with 18 bases separating them. CDR3 amino acids: CSARPMTRRMQETQYF. CDR3 DNA sequence: TGCAGTGCTAGACCAATGACAAGGAGAATGCAAGAGACCCAGTACTTC.

The chain carries TRBV12-3 or TRBV12-4 and TRBJ1-5, with D unresolved. The V gene lost 2 bases and the J gene lost 7 bases, with 9 bases spanning the gap. This CDR3 is built from 13 residues. The CDR3 is CASSLNGGQPQHF. The CDR3 DNA reads TGTGCCAGCAGTTTAAATGGTGGCCAGCCCCAGCATTTT.

A note on this clonotype: One junction end disagrees with the germline gene, perhaps due to a read error. The genes are TRBV20-1 and TRBJ2-3; 7 nucleotides agree with TRBD1. Per germline, CDR1 DFQATT and CDR2 SNEGSKA (reference sequence). The CDR3 is 14 amino acids. The CDR3 nucleotides read TGCAGTGCTAGAAACGACAGGGACGCAGATATGCAGTATTTT. As protein: CSARNDRDADMQYF.

The chain has TRBV12-3 or TRBV12-4 and TRBJ2-2, with a tentative D call TRBD2 (5 bases). The CDR3 length is 14 residues. Deletions cut 1 base from V and 7 bases from J, with 10 bases between. This CDR3 reads CASSLGPRGGELFF. The CDR3 nucleotides are TGTGCCAGCAGTTTAGGCCCCCGGGGCGGGGAGCTGTTTTTT.

This sequence joins TRBV20-1 and TRBJ1-1; 8 nucleotides align to TRBD1. CDR1 is DFQATT, CDR2 SNEGSKA, per germline (reference sequence). V shed 5 bases and J 2 bases; nucleotides not matched to a gene: 10. This CDR3 contains 15 residues. The CDR3 sequence is CSAPPPGQVNTEAFF. For the CDR3, the DNA is TGCAGTGCTCCACCGCCGGGACAGGTTAACACTGAAGCTTTCTTT.

This chain uses TRBV7-3 with TRBJ2-3, with 9 bases lining up with TRBD2. With 3 bases clipped from V and 1 base from J, the junction kept 8 bases outside the gene matches. Germline V gene data show CDR1 as SGHTA and CDR2 as FQGTGA. The CDR3 runs to 17 residues. The DNA for the CDR3 is TGTGCCAGCAGCTTCGTGCGGGGGGGCTTTTGCACAGATACGCAGTATTTT. As protein: CASSFVRGGFCTDTQYF.

This chain uses TRBV5-5 with TRBJ1-2; D is unclear. The V gene's germline CDR1 is SGHKS and CDR2 YYEKEE (reference sequence). The CDR3 is 12 residues long. Trimming took off 7 bases at V and 1 base at J, with 8 bases between the two ends. The CDR3 region has the DNA TGTGCCAGCTCCGATATTAACTATGGCTACACCTTC. The encoded protein is CASSDINYGYTF.

This clonotype has only one observation. A read error may account for a junction end that differs from germline. This chain connects TRBV29-1 to TRBJ2-7, with 10 bases identical to TRBD1. The germline V gene encodes CDR1 SQVTM and CDR2 ANQGSEA. The CDR3 sequence is 12 residues long. CDR3 DNA sequence: TGCAGCGTGGCGACAGGGGGCTACGACCAGTACTTC. It is translated as CSVATGGYDQYF.

In its sample, this clonotype was seen a few times. The chain couples TRBV6-1 to TRBJ1-2, with D possibly being TRBD1 (5 bases). Germline CDR1 MNHNS, CDR2 SASEGT. The V and J ends lost 6 bases and 4 bases respectively, with 12 bases between them. The CDR3 is 13 residues long. The chain's CDR3 is CASRSDGTYGYTF. In nucleotides, the CDR3 is TGTGCCAGCAGGTCCGACGGGACCTATGGCTACACCTTC.

The V call is TRBV5-1, the J call TRBJ1-3; no firm D call. The CDR3 covers 15 residues. With 5 bases removed from V and 0 bases from J, the gap between germline ends came to 12 bases. Germline-derived CDR1 and CDR2 are SGHRS and YFSETQ. Written as DNA, the CDR3 is TGCGCCAGCAGACAACACGGCCACTCTGGAAACACCATATATTTT. Residues: CASRQHGHSGNTIYF.

The J gene is TRBJ2-7, the V gene TRBV28; the D is unclear. This CDR3 spans 13 amino acids. Trimming pared 3 bases from V and 4 bases from J, leaving 10 bases between. From germline, CDR1 is MDHEN and CDR2 SYDVKM. The CDR3 is CASSFMVTYEQYF. The CDR3 DNA reads TGTGCCAGCAGTTTTATGGTCACGTACGAGCAGTACTTC.

The chain carries TRBV5-1 and TRBJ2-3; D not certain. The CDR3 is made up of 13 amino acids. The germline gives CDR1 SGHRS, CDR2 YFSETQ. The germline V and J ends were trimmed by 3 bases and 6 bases, with 11 bases remaining between them. For the CDR3, the DNA is TGCGCCAGCAGCTCTAGGTCGCCTGATACGCAGTATTTT. The encoded protein is CASSSRSPDTQYF.

The gene calls are TRBV10-3 and TRBJ2-3; either TRBD1 or TRBD2 may supply D (5 bases each). Germline lookup yields CDR1 ENHRY and CDR2 SYGVKD. This CDR3 is built from 14 residues. V lost 8 bases to trimming and J lost 2 bases, with 14 bases between them. The CDR3 sequence is CAIGGVAFTDTQYF. CDR3 in DNA: TGTGCCATCGGGGGTGTGGCCTTCACAGATACGCAGTATTTT.

As regards this clonotype: This may arise from a read error, as a much more abundant clone is one base away. The chain employs TRBV2 and TRBJ1-6; D not resolved. Looked up from germline, CDR1 is SNHLY and CDR2 is FYNNEI. Trimming stripped 4 bases from V and 6 bases from J, with 4 bases between. This CDR3 region has 12 residues. CDR3 residues: CASSVGNSPLHF. CDR3 nucleotide sequence: TGTGCCAGCAGTGTGGGTAATTCACCCCTCCACTTT.

The chain has TRBV28 and TRBJ2-1; D unclear. V lost 4 bases to trimming and J lost 8 bases, with 9 bases between them. This CDR3 comprises 12 residues. The germline V gene encodes CDR1 MDHEN and CDR2 SYDVKM. Here the CDR3 reads CASSWRGHEQFF. CDR3 sequence (DNA): TGTGCCAGCAGTTGGCGTGGGCATGAGCAGTTCTTC.

The chain couples TRBV27 to TRBJ1-2; 7 nucleotides align to TRBD1. The CDR3 has 14 residues. CDR1 is MNHEY and CDR2 is SMNVEV in the germline V gene (reference sequence). The V segment lost 4 bases and the J segment 3 bases; nucleotides outside the gene matches: 5. The CDR3 bases are TGTGCCAGCAGTTCCTCCGACAGGGACTATGGCTACACCTTC. It yields the protein CASSSSDRDYGYTF.

This clonotype was observed a handful of times. This chain connects TRBV10-3 to TRBJ2-1; 8 bases align to TRBD1. There are 13 residues in the CDR3. Germline CDR1 and CDR2: ENHRY and SYGVKD. The J segment lost 7 bases and the V segment lost 6 bases, leaving 5 bases of the junction unmatched. CDR3 sequence (DNA): TGTGCCATCAGACCTGACAGGGGTAATGAGCAGTTCTTC. Translated, it gives CAIRPDRGNEQFF.

A few counts support this clonotype. The chain joins TRBV12-3 or TRBV12-4 to TRBJ2-2; 11 bases are a match to TRBD2. V shed 7 bases and J 4 bases; nucleotides not matched to a gene: 5. This CDR3 region has 15 residues. CDR3 bases: TGTGCCAGCATGATAGCGGGGGGGCGCACCGGGGAGCTGTTTTTT. Its protein product is CASMIAGGRTGELFF.

The chain has TRBV20-1 and TRBJ2-1; possibly TRBD1 or TRBD2 for D (6 bases each). The germline V gene has CDR1 DFQATT and CDR2 SNEGSKA (reference sequence). This CDR3 comprises 15 residues. Trimming removed 5 bases at V and 7 bases at J, with 21 bases between. CDR3 bases: TGCAGTGCTCACACCTCCGGGGGCCAAACTAATGAGCAGTTCTTC. Translation gives CSAHTSGGQTNEQFF.

This clonotype was seen a few times. The chain uses TRBV6-5 and TRBJ1-1; no definite D call. CDR3 length equals 13 residues. The germline V gene has CDR1 MNHEY and CDR2 SVGAGI. The V end was cut by 0 bases, the J end by 8 bases, with 10 bases between. CDR3 sequence: CASSYSNLGEAFF. DNA of the CDR3: TGTGCCAGCAGTTACTCCAACTTGGGGGAAGCTTTCTTT.